The rows below give T cell receptor beta chains drawn from one sample of a study of beta chain features in type 1 diabetes. The assay was immunoSEQ multiplex PCR, and TCRdb's table has in-frame clones only and misses some. The repertoire holds around 140,000 clones, about 10% seen once, with around 0.75% in the top ten. Specimen: central memory CD4+ T cells from blood. Receptors originate from a man aged 25 to 40 with type 1 diabetes. Each CDR3 is given with its conserved first and last residue. A D gene is named only where the DNA matches it firmly. Some rows mark clone size as missing; the rest say once, few, many or name a class of expanded clone.

d_gene	abundance	v_gene	j_gene	CDR3aa	CDR3nt
TRBD1	few	TRBV7-9	TRBJ2-1	CASSPRGHGDNEQFF	TGTGCCAGCAGTCCCAGGGGGCACGGGGACAATGAGCAGTTCTTC
NA	NA	TRBV5-1	TRBJ2-2	CASTPANTGELFF	TGCGCCAGCACCCCCGCGAACACCGGGGAGCTGTTTTTT
NA	few	TRBV21-1	TRBJ1-2	CASDDTNYGYTF	TGTGCCAGTGACGACACTAACTATGGCTACACCTTC
NA	NA	TRBV4-1	TRBJ2-5	CASSSRGGGAEETQYF	TGCGCCAGCAGCTCTAGAGGAGGCGGAGCGGAAGAGACCCAGTACTTC
NA	few	TRBV2	TRBJ1-6	CASSDLGRGESPLHF	TGTGCCAGCAGTGACCTGGGGAGGGGAGAATCACCCCTCCACTTT
TRBD1	few	TRBV7-2	TRBJ2-7	CASRRTGQGPYEQYF	TGTGCCAGCAGACGTACGGGACAGGGACCCTACGAGCAGTACTTC
NA	NA	TRBV28	TRBJ1-1	CASSPPAAGTEAFF	TGTGCCAGCAGCCCCCCCGCAGCGGGCACTGAAGCTTTCTTT
NA	few	TRBV29-1	TRBJ2-5	CSVGPQETQYF	TGCAGCGTTGGGCCCCAAGAGACCCAGTACTTC
NA	NA	TRBV18	TRBJ2-5	CASSRGLLGETQYF	TGTGCCAGCTCACGGGGGCTGTTGGGAGAGACCCAGTACTTC
TRBD2	few	TRBV7-2	TRBJ2-2	CASSLAAGAGELFF	TGTGCCAGCAGCTTAGCTGCGGGGGCCGGGGAGCTGTTTTTT
TRBD1	NA	TRBV7-3	TRBJ1-1	CASSPDRGWTEAFF	TGTGCCAGCAGCCCGGACAGGGGGTGGACTGAAGCTTTCTTT
TRBD1	NA	TRBV7-3	TRBJ2-1	CASSSQGDRNNEQFF	TGTGCCAGCAGCTCCCAGGGGGACAGAAACAATGAGCAGTTCTTC
NA	NA	TRBV7-9	TRBJ2-7	CATRRQGGYEQYF	TGTGCCACCCGAAGGCAGGGTGGGTACGAGCAGTACTTC
NA	NA	TRBV28	TRBJ1-6	CASKTVDSPLHF	TGTGCCAGCAAGACAGTGGATTCACCCCTCCACTTT
NA	NA	TRBV25-1	TRBJ2-1	CASSRAGNLQVEQFF	TGTGCCAGCAGTCGAGCAGGCAATTTACAGGTTGAGCAGTTCTTC
TRBD2	NA	TRBV2	TRBJ2-7	CASSTLAGVRNEQYF	TGTGCCAGCAGTACTCTAGCGGGGGTCAGAAACGAGCAGTACTTC
TRBD2	few	TRBV5-1	TRBJ2-7	CASSFLLAGASSSYEQYF	TGCGCCAGCAGCTTCCTTCTAGCGGGGGCCTCGAGCTCCTACGAGCAGTACTTC
TRBD1	few	TRBV27	TRBJ1-6	CASRGQGDSPLHF	TGTGCCAGTCGGGGACAGGGAGATTCACCCCTCCACTTT
TRBD1	NA	TRBV5-8	TRBJ1-2	CAPDKQGAWGGYTF	TGTGCCCCCGATAAACAGGGGGCGTGGGGTGGCTACACCTTC
TRBD1	few	TRBV28	TRBJ1-1	CASQTLQGSRGAFF	TGTGCCAGCCAGACCCTACAGGGGAGCCGTGGAGCTTTCTTT
NA	few	TRBV4-2	TRBJ2-1	CASSYRLDYNEQFF	TGTGCCAGCAGCTATAGACTAGACTACAATGAGCAGTTCTTC
NA	NA	TRBV2	TRBJ2-5	CASRQSGQETQYF	TGTGCCAGCAGACAAAGCGGGCAAGAGACCCAGTACTTC
NA	NA	TRBV6-5	TRBJ2-7	CASRDGAGNEQYF	TGTGCCAGCAGGGACGGAGCCGGGAACGAGCAGTACTTC
NA	NA	TRBV5-4	TRBJ2-6	CASSLGEPSGANVLTF	TGTGCCAGCAGCTTGGGGGAGCCCTCTGGGGCCAACGTCCTGACTTTC
TRBD1	few	TRBV18	TRBJ2-5	CASSPAGTVETQYF	TGTGCCAGCTCACCAGCTGGGACAGTAGAGACCCAGTACTTC
NA	NA	TRBV11-3	TRBJ2-1	CASSPQPGEQFF	TGTGCCAGCAGCCCCCAACCAGGGGAGCAGTTCTTC
NA	few	TRBV7-3	TRBJ2-6	CASSRPSGGANVLTF	TGTGCCAGCAGCAGGCCTTCGGGGGGGGCCAACGTCCTGACTTTC
NA	NA	TRBV25-1	TRBJ2-1	CASSELGGQSYNEQFF	TGTGCCAGCAGTGAATTAGGCGGCCAGAGTTACAATGAGCAGTTCTTC
TRBD1	few	TRBV25-1	TRBJ2-7	CASSSAGGRPPGQYF	TGTGCCAGCAGTTCCGCAGGGGGCCGGCCCCCTGGGCAGTACTTC
NA	NA	TRBV7-2	TRBJ2-7	CASSLGAYSYEQYF	TGTGCCAGCAGCTTAGGAGCATACTCCTACGAGCAGTACTTC
TRBD1	NA	TRBV18	TRBJ1-1	CATKGAGVEKSTEAFF	TGTGCCACAAAGGGGGCAGGGGTAGAGAAGAGCACTGAAGCTTTCTTT
TRBD1	NA	TRBV28	TRBJ2-7	CASRGGQGTVQYF	TGTGCCAGCAGAGGGGGACAGGGAACGGTGCAGTACTTC